This entry is about one T cell receptor (beta chain). A junction boundary mismatches the germline segment, possibly from a read error. These data are taken from a study of T cell changes during pregnancy in multiple sclerosis. The CDR3 has 14 residues. CDR1 and CDR2 (germline): SSHAT, FNYEAQ (reference sequence). Measured with immunoSEQ multiplex PCR; TCRdb has only the in-frame clones, and not every one. The sample yields 70,000 to 100,000 clones, over 80% seen once. The chain joins TRBV7-7 to TRBJ2-1; 8 bases agree with TRBD1. The source of this sequence is a female donor with multiple sclerosis, enrolled in a pregnancy study. Sample: peripheral blood, taken in the first trimester of pregnancy. The CDR3 sequence: CASSPDRVGNEQFF. CDR3 DNA sequence: TGTGCTAGCAGCCCGGACAGGGTGGGCAATGAGCAGTTCTTC.